The 6 T cell receptor beta chains in this list originate from one sample, sequenced in a study of CD8+CD57+ T cells in acquired aplastic anemia (dated by TCRdb to the late 2010s). The data were produced on an Illumina HiSeq 2000. TCR beta VDJ combination and CDR3 sequence profiling used genomic DNA as the template. TCRdb trimmed public reads at Q25 via fastp, called clones via MiXCR and kept in-frame beta chains. A single entry per CDR3 protein holds the most common genes and DNA from its merged rows. The sample data list some 200,000 distinct CDR3 sequences, and about 62% of these were observed just once. Roughly three fifths of the sample comes from the top ten. The patients picked for sequencing were ones in whom flow cytometry had shown an expansion of CD8+CD57+ cells. Source material: sorted CD4+, CD8+, or CD8+CD57+ T cells (not recorded which) from PBMCs. The receptors were sampled from a human donor with aplastic anemia.

Remarks on this clonotype: Germline is not matched at one junction end, which may reflect a read error. V is TRBV10-3 and J is TRBJ2-7; the D gene could be TRBD1 or TRBD2 (5 bases each). The CDR3 covers 13 residues. Germline V lookup: CDR1 ENHRY, CDR2 SYGVKD. The CDR3 loop reads CAISQGETYGQYF. CDR3 in DNA: TGTGCCATCAGCCAAGGGGAGACCTACGGGCAGTACTTC.

This clonotype has ten or more counts. The chain employs TRBV7-9 and TRBJ2-7; D gene unclear. CDR3 size: 11 residues. Trimming took off 5 bases at V and 1 base at J, with 3 bases between the two ends. Germline CDR1 is SEHNR and CDR2 is FQNEAQ (reference sequence). The CDR3 loop reads CASSASYEQYF. The DNA of the CDR3 is TGTGCCAGCAGCGCTTCCTACGAGCAGTACTTC.

The rearrangement links TRBV20-1 to TRBJ2-7; weak D call: TRBD2 (6 bases). Germline values: CDR1 DFQATT, CDR2 SNEGSKA (reference sequence). The CDR3 contains 14 residues. V gave up 2 bases and J gave up 3 bases, with 14 bases separating them. CDR3 in DNA: TGCAGTGCTAGAAAGGCGGGGCTGGGCTACGAGCAGTACTTC. Residues: CSARKAGLGYEQYF.

The rearrangement links TRBV5-4 to TRBJ1-4, with TRBD1 as a possible D gene (5 bases). This CDR3 spans 16 amino acids. V was shortened by 4 bases and J by 5 bases, with 18 bases between the two germline ends. Germline assignment: CDR1 SGHNT and CDR2 YYREEE (reference sequence). The CDR3, as DNA: TGTGCCAGCAGCACAGGCCCGCCCCCGGGCAATGAAAAACTGTTTTTT. Translation: CASSTGPPPGNEKLFF. Combining the CDR3 with reference TRBV5-4 and TRBJ1-4 gives the whole variable domain ETGVTQSPTHLIKTRGQQVTLRCSSQSGHNTVSWYQQALGQGPQFIFQYYREEENGRGNFPPRFSGLQFPNYSSELNVNALELDDSALYLCASSTGPPPGNEKLFFGSGTQLSVL.

The chain is built from TRBV2 and TRBJ2-7; tentative D call: TRBD2 (5 bases). This CDR3 is built from 13 residues. V was cut by 8 bases and J by 6 bases, with 17 bases left in between. Germline-derived CDR1 and CDR2 are SNHLY and FYNNEI. CDR3 region: CASCVGLVSEQYF. The CDR3 DNA sequence: TGTGCCAGCTGCGTAGGACTGGTCTCCGAGCAGTACTTC.

The chain combines TRBV20-1 with TRBJ2-1, with D possibly matching TRBD1 (5 bases). V was pared by 5 bases and J by 4 bases, with 12 bases between. The CDR3 runs to 13 residues. CDR1 is DFQATT, CDR2 SNEGSKA, per germline (reference sequence). DNA of the CDR3: TGCAGTGCTCCAAGCTACAGGTACAATGAGCAGTTCTTC. This translates into CSAPSYRYNEQFF.